This TCR beta chain was captured in a study of PD-1 blockade in classical Hodgkin lymphoma. The CDR3 consists of 15 residues. The V gene lost 0 bases and the J gene lost 2 bases, with 8 bases spanning the gap. Germline V gene lookup returns CDR1 SGHRS and CDR2 YFSETQ. Method: immunoSEQ multiplex PCR; TCRdb's copy keeps in-frame clones and lacks some. This sample has about 58,000 clones; 88% occur once, and the top ten carry roughly 5%. With no exception, relapse followed autologous stem cell transplantation in all patients, and brentuximab vedotin exposure varied. As concerns this clone: The same CDR3 can be traced to other DNA sequences in this sample.

The sample was peripheral blood mononuclear cells (PBMCs), taken before the second cycle of nivolumab. This chain connects TRBV5-1 to TRBJ2-2; unclear D gene. This clonotype was sampled from a human donor with classical Hodgkin lymphoma. CDR3 residues: CASSLVGSNTGELFF. CDR3 coding DNA: TGCGCCAGCAGCTTGGTTGGCTCCAACACCGGGGAGCTGTTTTTT.